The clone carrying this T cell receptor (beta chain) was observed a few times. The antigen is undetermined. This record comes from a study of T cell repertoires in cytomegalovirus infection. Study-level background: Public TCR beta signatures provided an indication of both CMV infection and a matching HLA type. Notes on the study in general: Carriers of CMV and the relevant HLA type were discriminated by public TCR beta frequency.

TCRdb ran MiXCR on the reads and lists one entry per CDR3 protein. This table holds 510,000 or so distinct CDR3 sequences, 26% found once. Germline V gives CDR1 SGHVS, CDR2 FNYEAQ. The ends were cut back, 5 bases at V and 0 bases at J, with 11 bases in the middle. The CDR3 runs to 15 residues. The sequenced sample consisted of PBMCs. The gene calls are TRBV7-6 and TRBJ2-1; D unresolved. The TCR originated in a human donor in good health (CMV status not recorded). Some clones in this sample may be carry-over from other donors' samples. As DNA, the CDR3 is TGTGCCAGCAGCAAAGCGCCTAGCTCCTACAATGAGCAGTTCTTC. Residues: CASSKAPSSYNEQFF.